These 25 T cell receptor beta chains share one sample of origin, sequenced in a study of T cell responses to AZD1222 COVID-19 vaccine. Method: immunoSEQ multiplex PCR; TCRdb's copy keeps in-frame clones and lacks some. The sample contains over 100,000 clones, 89% of which appear only once. The material sequenced was peripheral blood, taken on day 0 of AZD1222 vaccination. The receptors were sampled from an adult in good health.

This clone has more than one count but fewer than ten. The chain recombines TRBV5-1 with TRBJ1-2, with a weak D call TRBD1 (6 bases). Between the trimmed V and J ends, which lost 6 bases and 3 bases, there was a span of 18 bases. In germline, CDR1 is SGHRS, CDR2 YFSETQ. The CDR3 is 15 amino acids. The CDR3 is CASNKGGGNDYGYTF. The CDR3 DNA reads as TGCGCCAGCAACAAAGGGGGAGGGAACGACTATGGCTACACCTTC.

The chain carries TRBV20-1 and TRBJ1-2; the D gene is possibly TRBD1 (5 bases). CDR3 length: 10 residues. Trimming took 7 bases from V and 4 from J, leaving 7 bases between them. Germline V gives CDR1 DFQATT, CDR2 SNEGSKA (reference sequence). The CDR3 DNA is TGCAGTGGGGACGGCTATGGCTACACCTTC. As protein: CSGDGYGYTF.

This chain links TRBV11-2 with TRBJ2-1, with D uncertain. Trimming pared 6 bases from V and 0 bases from J, leaving 12 bases between. The V gene's germline CDR1 is SGHAT and CDR2 FQNNGV. The CDR3 covers 15 residues. The CDR3 coding sequence is TGTGCCAGCAGAACCCACTTCAGCTCCTACAATGAGCAGTTCTTC. This gives the protein CASRTHFSSYNEQFF. Filled out from reference TRBV11-2 and TRBJ2-1, the complete variable domain reads EAGVAQSPRYKIIEKRQSVAFWCNPISGHATLYWYQQILGQGPKLLIQFQNNGVVDDSQLPKDRFSAERLKGVDSTLKIQPAKLEDSAVYLCASRTHFSSYNEQFFGPGTRLTVL.

The gene calls are TRBV30 and TRBJ2-5; weak D call: TRBD2 (6 bases). The germline V gene encodes CDR1 GTSNPN and CDR2 SVGIG (reference sequence). The CDR3 consists of 14 residues. Deletions cut 3 bases from V and 7 bases from J, with 18 bases between. The CDR3 region has the DNA TGTGCCTGGAGGCGGGGACCCATGGGCGGGACCCAGTACTTC. This sequence encodes CAWRRGPMGGTQYF.

The chain carries TRBV5-4 and TRBJ1-1; D remains ambiguous. The germline V gene encodes CDR1 SGHNT and CDR2 YYREEE (reference sequence). The CDR3 has 14 amino acids. The V gene lost 5 bases and the J gene lost 7 bases, with 18 bases spanning the gap. The CDR3 DNA sequence: TGTGCCAGCAGTCGGGCCTCCCGTCCCCGTGAAGCTTTCTTT. This translates into CASSRASRPREAFF.

This clone is a singleton in its sample. This CDR3 is CASSEDPEPSTDTQYF. The CDR3 DNA is TGTGCCAGCAGCGAAGACCCCGAGCCTAGCACAGATACGCAGTATTTT. The V and J genes are TRBV5-4 and TRBJ2-3, with no clear D. The V and J ends lost 4 bases and 0 bases respectively, with 15 bases between them. CDR3 length: 16 amino acids. Germline-derived CDR1 and CDR2 are SGHNT and YYREEE (reference sequence). Variable domain in full (rest from reference TRBV5-4 and TRBJ2-3): ETGVTQSPTHLIKTRGQQVTLRCSSQSGHNTVSWYQQALGQGPQFIFQYYREEENGRGNFPPRFSGLQFPNYSSELNVNALELDDSALYLCASSEDPEPSTDTQYFGPGTRLTVL.

The CDR3 bases are TGTGCCAGTAGTATGCTCGGGGGTCACACTGAAGCTTTCTTT. This gives the protein CASSMLGGHTEAFF. The V and J genes are TRBV19 and TRBJ1-1; D may be TRBD1 (5 bases). The CDR3 runs 14 residues. V was trimmed by 3 bases and J by 3 bases, leaving 11 bases between them. The V gene's germline CDR1 is LNHDA and CDR2 SQIVND (reference sequence).

The chain joins TRBV28 to TRBJ2-2, with a weak D call TRBD1 (5 bases). The CDR3 loop spans 17 amino acids. V lost 6 bases and J lost 0, with 17 bases in between. The germline gives CDR1 MDHEN, CDR2 SYDVKM. The CDR3 nucleotides are TGTGCCAGCAGCCCGATCCTAGGGGTAGCGAACACCGGGGAGCTGTTTTTT. Translation: CASSPILGVANTGELFF.

The rearrangement uses TRBV5-6 and TRBJ1-1; D may be TRBD1 (6 bases). The length of the CDR3 is 17 residues. Germline CDR1 reads SGHDT; CDR2 reads YYEEEE. Trimming took 4 bases from V and 0 from J, leaving 19 bases between them. The CDR3 DNA follows: TGTGCCAGCAGCCCGGTTACAAGGGGGTTAATGAACACTGAAGCTTTCTTT. Amino acid sequence: CASSPVTRGLMNTEAFF.

The chain links TRBV20-1 to TRBJ2-2; the match to TRBD1 covers 7 bases. The V gene's germline CDR1 is DFQATT and CDR2 SNEGSKA (reference sequence). This CDR3 is built from 14 residues. The junction had 5 bases not matched to a gene; V was cut back by 3 bases and J by 4 bases. The CDR3 DNA follows: TGCAGTGCTAGTGGCAGGGGGACCACCGGGGAGCTGTTTTTT. This codes for CSASGRGTTGELFF.

The chain is built from TRBV2 and TRBJ1-1; D might be TRBD1 (6 bases). Germline assignment: CDR1 SNHLY and CDR2 FYNNEI. The ends were cut back, 2 bases at V and 8 bases at J, with 6 bases in the middle. The CDR3 totals 11 residues. Written as DNA, the CDR3 is TGTGCCAGCAGTGAAAGGGGGGAAGCTTTCTTT. The encoded protein is CASSERGEAFF.

The genes are TRBV7-9 and TRBJ1-2, with 7 positions matching TRBD1. This CDR3 has 13 amino acids. With V trimmed by 5 bases and J by 10 bases, 10 bases remained unmatched. The germline V gene has CDR1 SEHNR and CDR2 FQNEAQ (reference sequence). CDR3 sequence reads: CASSPSGDRTYTF. The CDR3 nucleotides are TGTGCCAGCAGCCCAAGTGGGGACAGAACCTACACCTTC.

The chain employs TRBV19 and TRBJ1-3; the D is unclear. In germline, CDR1 is LNHDA, CDR2 SQIVND (reference sequence). This CDR3 spans 12 amino acids. Trimming shortened V by 1 base and J by 3 bases, and 1 base separated the two germline ends. As DNA, the CDR3 is TGTGCCAGTAGTATAGTTGGAAACACCATATATTTT. Protein product: CASSIVGNTIYF.

The genes are TRBV4-3 and TRBJ1-3; D gene uncertain. This CDR3 contains 16 residues. The V end was cut by 0 bases, the J end by 0 bases, with 9 bases between. Germline V gives CDR1 LGHNA, CDR2 YSLEER. The CDR3 is CASSQDFEGSGNTIYF. For the CDR3, the DNA is TGCGCCAGCAGCCAAGATTTCGAAGGCTCTGGAAACACCATATATTTT.

V and J are TRBV5-1 and TRBJ1-1; weak D call: TRBD1 (5 bases). Trimming shortened V by 2 bases and J by 1 base, and 9 bases separated the two germline ends. The germline CDR1 and CDR2 sequences are SGHRS and YFSETQ. There are 14 residues in the CDR3. The CDR3 DNA sequence: TGCGCCAGCAGCTTTGGAGGGGAGAACACTGAAGCTTTCTTT. Translated: CASSFGGENTEAFF.

The chain carries TRBV11-3 and TRBJ1-1; TRBD1 is a possible D gene (6 bases). CDR3 length: 14 amino acids. V lost 2 bases and J 5 bases, leaving 12 bases between the germline ends. Per germline, CDR1 SGHNT and CDR2 YENEEA. In nucleotides, the CDR3 is TGTGCCAGCAGCTTATCGGGGGCGACAACTGAAGCTTTCTTT. Translation gives CASSLSGATTEAFF. Full variable domain (missing parts from reference TRBV11-3 and TRBJ1-1): EAGVVQSPRYKIIEKKQPVAFWCNPISGHNTLYWYLQNLGQGPELLIRYENEEAVDDSQLPKDRFSAERLKGVDSTLKIQPAELGDSAVYLCASSLSGATTEAFFGQGTRLTVV.

V usage is TRBV6-2 or TRBV6-3 and J usage is TRBJ1-2; the D is unclear. The CDR3 covers 12 residues. The V gene's germline CDR1 is MNHEY and CDR2 SVGEGT. Trimming stripped 0 bases from V and 8 bases from J, with 7 bases between. The CDR3 DNA reads as TGTGCCAGCAGTTACTCCTTTGGGGGCTACACCTTC. Translation gives CASSYSFGGYTF.

The rearrangement uses TRBV14 and TRBJ1-6; weak D call: TRBD1 (5 bases). The V end was cut by 4 bases, the J end by 9 bases, with 25 bases between. Germline loops: CDR1 SGHDN, CDR2 FVKESK. The CDR3 is made up of 18 amino acids. DNA of the CDR3: TGTGCCAGCAGCCCCACTCCAGGGCTCGGGTTCTTCGGTTCACCCCTCCACTTT. The encoded protein is CASSPTPGLGFFGSPLHF.

The chain links TRBV7-9 to TRBJ2-1; 9 nucleotides agree with TRBD1. This CDR3 has 13 residues. The germline gives CDR1 SEHNR, CDR2 FQNEAQ (reference sequence). J was trimmed by 7 bases and V by 9 bases; bases with no gene match: 7. The CDR3 nucleotides read TGTGCCAGACAACAGGGGGCAGGTAATGAGCAGTTCTTC. This codes for CARQQGAGNEQFF.

This chain links TRBV19 with TRBJ1-6, with D unclear. The V and J ends lost 5 bases and 9 bases respectively, with 11 bases between them. This CDR3 has 13 residues. Germline V gives CDR1 LNHDA, CDR2 SQIVND (reference sequence). The CDR3 region is CASSLQTVSPLHF. CDR3 in DNA: TGTGCCAGTAGTCTCCAGACCGTTTCACCCCTCCACTTT.

This clone showed up just once. The chain combines TRBV24-1 with TRBJ2-1, with D maybe TRBD1 (5 bases). Trimming removed 4 bases at V and 3 bases at J, with 9 bases between. The germline CDR1 and CDR2 sequences are KGHDR and SFDVKD. CDR3 length equals 14 residues. The DNA for the CDR3 is TGTGCCACCAGTGACCAGGGTGGCTACAATGAGCAGTTCTTC. As protein: CATSDQGGYNEQFF.

The CDR3 is CAWSPGGHQPQHF. The CDR3 nucleotides read TGTGCCTGGAGTCCGGGAGGACATCAGCCCCAGCATTTT. V and J are TRBV30 and TRBJ1-5, with unresolved D. The CDR3 covers 13 residues. The germline V gene encodes CDR1 GTSNPN and CDR2 SVGIG (reference sequence). Deletions cut 2 bases from V and 5 bases from J, with 10 bases between. Complete variable domain (other parts from reference TRBV30 and TRBJ1-5): SQTIHQWPATLVQPVGSPLSLECTVEGTSNPNLYWYRQAAGRGLQLLFYSVGIGQISSEVPQNLSASRPQDRQFILSSKKLLLSDSGFYLCAWSPGGHQPQHFGDGTRLSIL.

This clone has only one observation. V usage is TRBV7-8 and J usage is TRBJ1-3; the match to TRBD1 covers 11 bases. CDR1 and CDR2 (germline): SGHVS, FQNEAQ. V trimming: 5 bases; J trimming: 1 base; junction bases outside the gene matches: 7. The CDR3 contains 17 residues. In DNA form, the CDR3 reads TGTGCCAGCAGCCGCCAAGGACAGGGGGCTTCTGGAAACACCATATATTTT. Translated, it gives CASSRQGQGASGNTIYF.

This clone was found once. The chain has TRBV11-2 and TRBJ2-3; D gene uncertain. CDR3 size: 13 residues. V lost 4 bases, J lost 1 base, and 6 bases lay in between. Germline values: CDR1 SGHAT, CDR2 FQNNGV. The CDR3 nucleotides read TGTGCCAGCAGCTCCCTACGCACAGATACGCAGTATTTT. This codes for CASSSLRTDTQYF. The variable domain in full, with the rest retrieved from reference TRBV11-2 and TRBJ2-3, is EAGVAQSPRYKIIEKRQSVAFWCNPISGHATLYWYQQILGQGPKLLIQFQNNGVVDDSQLPKDRFSAERLKGVDSTLKIQPAKLEDSAVYLCASSSLRTDTQYFGPGTRLTVL.

Regarding this clone: Other DNA sequences within the sample encode an identical CDR3. This chain joins TRBV20-1 and TRBJ2-5; no clear D. The germline V and J ends were trimmed by 3 bases and 5 bases, with 4 bases remaining between them. The CDR3 is 10 residues long. Germline V CDR1 and CDR2: DFQATT, SNEGSKA (reference sequence). Here the CDR3 DNA reads TGCAGTGCTAGTTTGGAGACCCAGTACTTC. It yields the protein CSASLETQYF.